These 5 T cell receptor beta chains originate from one sample sequenced in a study of blood T cell repertoires in COVID-19. Sequencing used immunoSEQ multiplex PCR; TCRdb keeps in-frame clones, though not all of them. Of under 200,000 clones detected, about four fifths appear once; the ten largest clones hold about 7%. Material: peripheral blood. Receptors were obtained from a man in his fifties or sixties with acute or convalescent COVID-19.

This chain links TRBV5-1 with TRBJ2-3, with 7 positions matching TRBD1. CDR3 size: 15 residues. The germline V gene encodes CDR1 SGHRS and CDR2 YFSETQ. With V trimmed by 4 bases and J by 4 bases, 9 bases remained unmatched. The CDR3 sequence: CASSHGTVGPDTQYF. CDR3 nucleotides: TGCGCCAGCAGCCACGGGACAGTTGGGCCAGATACGCAGTATTTT.

This clone has just one count. CDR3 DNA: TGCGCCAGCAGCTCGGGGGGTGGCGCGGTAGAGACCCAGTACTTC. Its translation is CASSSGGGAVETQYF. The J gene is TRBJ2-5, the V gene TRBV5-1, with 7 bases identical to TRBD2. The J segment lost 4 bases and the V segment lost 3 bases, leaving 9 bases of the junction unmatched. CDR3 length: 15 amino acids. In germline, CDR1 is SGHRS, CDR2 YFSETQ.

The chain has TRBV21-1 and TRBJ2-1; the tabulated D call, TRBD2, remains unverified against the DNA. TRBV21-1 counts as a pseudogene. The CDR3 loop spans 24 amino acids. The CDR3 reads CASSKALCPLCEVSWREPYNEQFF. The CDR3 nucleotides are TGTGCCAGCAGCAAAGCGCTTTGCCCACTTTGCGAGGTGAGTTGGCGGGAGCCATACAATGAGCAGTTCTTC.

The gene calls are TRBV21-1 and TRBJ1-2; the listed D gene, TRBD1, was not tested against the DNA. TRBV21-1 constitutes a pseudogene. The CDR3 has 14 residues. This CDR3 reads CASNRGPYHYGYTF. As DNA, the CDR3 is TGTGCCAGCAACAGGGGGCCTTATCACTATGGCTACACCTTC.

The gene calls are TRBV7-6 and TRBJ1-1, with D possibly being TRBD1 (5 bases). V lost 1 base and J 4 bases, leaving 13 bases between the germline ends. The CDR3 has 15 residues. The germline CDR1 and CDR2 sequences are SGHVS and FNYEAQ. The CDR3 DNA reads as TGTGCCAGCAGCTTAGGGGGGGGACCGGGCACTGAAGCTTTCTTT. Encoded protein: CASSLGGGPGTEAFF.